This T cell receptor (beta chain) was obtained from a study of OX40 agonist ivuxolimab in advanced cancers. Libraries were prepared by immunoSEQ multiplex PCR; TCRdb keeps only in-frame clonotypes and omits some of them. The data show 95,000 or so clones, about 91% seen once. The CDR3 consists of 13 residues. Per germline, CDR1 MNHNS and CDR2 SASEGT. With 4 bases removed from V and 4 bases from J, the gap between germline ends came to 8 bases. The sequenced sample was CD4+ or CD8+ T cells sorted from blood, obtained in a trial of the OX40 agonist ivuxolimab. The receptor comes from an adult with an advanced solid tumor such as melanoma, head and neck, liver or kidney cancer. The chain carries TRBV6-1 and TRBJ2-1; D assignment may be TRBD1 or TRBD2 (5 bases each). CDR3 in amino acids: CASSAGPYNEQFF. The CDR3 bases are TGTGCCAGCAGTGCGGGACCATACAATGAGCAGTTCTTC.